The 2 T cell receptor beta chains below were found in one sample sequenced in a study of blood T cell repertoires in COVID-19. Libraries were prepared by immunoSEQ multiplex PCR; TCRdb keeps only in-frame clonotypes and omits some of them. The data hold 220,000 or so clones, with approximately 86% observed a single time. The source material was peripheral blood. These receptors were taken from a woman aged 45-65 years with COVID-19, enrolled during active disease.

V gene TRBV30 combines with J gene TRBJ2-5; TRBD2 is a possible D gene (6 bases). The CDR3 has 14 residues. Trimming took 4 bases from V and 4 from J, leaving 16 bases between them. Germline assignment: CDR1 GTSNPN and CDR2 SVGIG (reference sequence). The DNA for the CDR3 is TGTGCCTGGACCCCAGGAGGGGTGGGAGAGACCCAGTACTTC. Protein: CAWTPGGVGETQYF.

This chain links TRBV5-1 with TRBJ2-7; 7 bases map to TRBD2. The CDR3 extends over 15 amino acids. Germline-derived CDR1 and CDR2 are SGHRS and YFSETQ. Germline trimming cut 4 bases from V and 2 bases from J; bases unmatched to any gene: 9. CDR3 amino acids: CASSVSGGITYEQYF. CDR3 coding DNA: TGCGCCAGCAGCGTTTCGGGAGGAATAACCTACGAGCAGTACTTC.